The 32 T cell receptor beta chains given below trace back to one sample, sequenced in a study of OX40 agonist ivuxolimab in advanced cancers. Library generation was performed with the immunoSEQ multiplex PCR assay. The immuneACCESS repertoire file appears here via TCRdb, limited to in-frame rearrangements. These files lack a portion of the clones; in checked studies, under half of the deficit traces to unresolved V genes, and the cause of the others is not known. Present in this sample are tens of thousands of clones, approximately 88% of which were seen just once. 58% of the sample is in the top ten clones. Sequenced here: CD4+ or CD8+ T cells sorted from blood, sampled in a trial of the OX40 agonist ivuxolimab. The receptors were sampled from an adult with an advanced solid tumor such as melanoma, head and neck, liver or kidney cancer.

The gene calls are TRBV6-1 and TRBJ2-5; D assignment may be TRBD1 or TRBD2 (5 bases each). From germline, CDR1 is MNHNS and CDR2 SASEGT. The CDR3 consists of 14 residues. Trimming stripped 1 base from V and 4 bases from J, with 10 bases between. CDR3 in amino acids: CASSEVGEVETQYF. CDR3 nucleotide sequence: TGTGCCAGCAGTGAAGTGGGGGAAGTAGAGACCCAGTACTTC.

CDR3 in DNA: TGTGCCAGCAGTGACACCTCGGGGGGGCGGCGGGAGACCCAGTACTTC. Encoded protein: CASSDTSGGRRETQYF. The chain is built from TRBV2 and TRBJ2-5, with 8 bases fitting TRBD2. This CDR3 has 16 amino acids. V dropped 3 bases and J dropped 5; count of bases not matched to a gene: 11. The germline V gene has CDR1 SNHLY and CDR2 FYNNEI.

The chain links TRBV28 to TRBJ2-1; D could derive from TRBD1 or TRBD2 (5 bases each). V lost 3 bases to trimming and J lost 8 bases, with 11 bases between them. Germline V gene data show CDR1 as MDHEN and CDR2 as SYDVKM. This CDR3 spans 13 amino acids. CDR3 in amino acids: CASSFTGRDEQFF. In DNA form, the CDR3 reads TGTGCCAGCAGTTTTACGGGGCGGGATGAGCAGTTCTTC. The full variable domain, its missing parts supplied by reference TRBV28 and TRBJ2-1, is DVKVTQSSRYLVKRTGEKVFLECVQDMDHENMFWYRQDPGLGLRLIYFSYDVKMKEKGDIPEGYSVSREKKERFSLILESASTNQTSMYLCASSFTGRDEQFFGPGTRLTVL.

The CDR3, as DNA: TGCAGCGTTGCTACAGGGGCGAACACCGGGGAGCTGTTTTTT. It yields the protein CSVATGANTGELFF. The chain couples TRBV29-1 to TRBJ2-2, with TRBD1 matching over 7 bases. CDR3 length: 14 residues. V lost 4 bases and J lost 0; bases outside the gene matches: 2. Germline CDR1 reads SQVTM; CDR2 reads ANQGSEA.

The chain carries TRBV5-6 and TRBJ1-2; 11 positions agree with TRBD1. Per the germline V gene, CDR1 is SGHDT and CDR2 is YYEEEE. The CDR3 contains 14 residues. Unmatched junction bases numbered 4, after V lost 5 bases and J lost 4 bases. CDR3 bases: TGTGCCAGCAGTTTTGGACAGGGGGCCTATGGCTACACCTTC. This codes for CASSFGQGAYGYTF.

CDR3 nucleotide sequence: TGTGCCAGCAACGACAGGGTCGACACCGGGGAGCTGTTTTTT. Its protein product is CASNDRVDTGELFF. V gene TRBV9 combines with J gene TRBJ2-2; TRBD1 agrees at 7 bases. V trimming: 6 bases; J trimming: 3 bases; junction bases outside the gene matches: 5. The CDR3 runs to 14 residues. CDR1 SGDLS and CDR2 YYNGEE come from the germline V gene.

This chain joins TRBV6-6 and TRBJ1-1; D ambiguous. V was trimmed by 6 bases and J by 6 bases, leaving 11 bases between them. Germline CDR1 is MNHNY and CDR2 is SVGAGI (reference sequence). This CDR3 region has 12 residues. The CDR3 nucleotides are TGTGCCAGCAGAAACGGGAGGCCTGAAGCTTTCTTT. It encodes CASRNGRPEAFF.

V gene TRBV28 combines with J gene TRBJ1-6; D might be TRBD1 (6 bases). V was clipped by 8 bases and J by 3 bases, with 20 bases between them. Germline V gives CDR1 MDHEN, CDR2 SYDVKM. The CDR3 is 17 amino acids. The CDR3 loop reads CASLPWGGQIYNSPLHF. CDR3 bases: TGTGCCAGCCTGCCCTGGGGGGGGCAAATCTATAATTCACCCCTCCACTTT.

This chain links TRBV28 with TRBJ1-2; weak D call: TRBD1 (6 bases). Trimming stripped 4 bases from V and 8 bases from J, with 14 bases between. CDR1 is MDHEN and CDR2 is SYDVKM in the germline V gene. CDR3 size: 13 residues. The CDR3 nucleotides read TGTGCCAGCAGTTGGACAGACGGGTACGGCTACACCTTC. Residues: CASSWTDGYGYTF.

The rearrangement joins TRBV5-6 to TRBJ2-1, with D unresolved. This CDR3 contains 11 residues. Germline V gene data show CDR1 as SGHDT and CDR2 as YYEEEE. V was clipped by 2 bases and J by 5 bases, with 2 bases between them. CDR3 sequence (DNA): TGTGCCAGCAGCTTCAACAATGAGCAGTTCTTC. This encodes CASSFNNEQFF.

The CDR3 nucleotides are TGTGCCATCAGTGAGGACGGGGGCGGAGAGACCCAGTACTTC. This encodes CAISEDGGGETQYF. The chain carries TRBV10-3 and TRBJ2-5, with D perhaps being TRBD1 or TRBD2 (6 bases each). The V gene lost 2 bases and the J gene lost 4 bases, with 11 bases spanning the gap. The length of the CDR3 is 14 residues. Germline V lookup: CDR1 ENHRY, CDR2 SYGVKD.

The chain uses TRBV15 and TRBJ1-1; a weak D match, TRBD1 (6 bases). From germline, CDR1 is LNHNV and CDR2 YYDKDF (reference sequence). V shed 3 bases and J shed 1 base, with 15 bases lying between them. This CDR3 comprises 16 residues. The CDR3 spells CATSRALGTPNTEAFF. DNA for the CDR3: TGTGCCACCAGCAGGGCCCTGGGGACACCGAACACTGAAGCTTTCTTT.

The chain combines TRBV19 with TRBJ2-7; D may be TRBD2 (6 bases). V was cut by 3 bases and J by 0 bases, with 15 bases left in between. Germline CDR1 reads LNHDA; CDR2 reads SQIVND (reference sequence). The CDR3 length is 16 residues. The CDR3 region has the DNA TGTGCCAGTAGTATCGGATCGGGAGCGAGCTCCTACGAGCAGTACTTC. Its translation is CASSIGSGASSYEQYF.

The genes are TRBV7-9 and TRBJ2-7; a possible D gene is TRBD1 (5 bases). The CDR3 is 12 amino acids. From germline, CDR1 is SEHNR and CDR2 FQNEAQ (reference sequence). The V gene lost 11 bases and the J gene lost 0 bases, with 11 bases spanning the gap. This CDR3 reads CAVTDSSYEQYF. The CDR3, as DNA: TGTGCCGTCACCGACAGCTCCTACGAGCAGTACTTC.

This clone appeared a single time. V and J are TRBV9 and TRBJ2-7, with 9 positions matching TRBD2. Germline V lookup: CDR1 SGDLS, CDR2 YYNGEE. The CDR3 spans 18 residues. V shed 4 bases, J shed 6 bases, and the junction held 20 bases outside the gene matches. CDR3 sequence reads: CASSPIDGLAGSRSEQYF. CDR3 in DNA: TGTGCCAGCAGCCCCATTGATGGGCTAGCGGGGTCTCGTAGCGAGCAGTACTTC.

This clone has a handful of counts. Distinct nucleotide sequences in the sample also encode this CDR3. The chain combines TRBV4-3 with TRBJ2-2; no clear D. Deletions cut 0 bases from V and 0 bases from J, with 8 bases between. Germline CDR1 and CDR2: LGHNA and YSLEER. CDR3 length: 16 residues. Written as DNA, the CDR3 is TGCGCCAGCAGCCAAGAAGGCGGCGCGAACACCGGGGAGCTGTTTTTT. It yields the protein CASSQEGGANTGELFF.

The V gene is TRBV20-1, the J gene TRBJ1-3; D remains ambiguous. This CDR3 contains 11 residues. V lost 4 bases and J 4 bases, leaving 5 bases between the germline ends. In germline, CDR1 is DFQATT, CDR2 SNEGSKA (reference sequence). Written as DNA, the CDR3 is TGCAGTGCTACACCAGGAAACACCATATATTTT. It encodes CSATPGNTIYF.

Concerning this clone: A read error may produce the germline difference seen at one junction end. The rearrangement links TRBV7-9 to TRBJ1-4; D unresolved. The CDR3 length is 12 residues. The V gene's germline CDR1 is SEHNR and CDR2 FQNEAQ (reference sequence). The CDR3 sequence is CAGSSYIQKLFF. In DNA, the CDR3 is TGTGCCGGCAGCTCCTACATCCAGAAACTGTTTTTT.

The chain uses TRBV27 and TRBJ2-7; a possible D gene is TRBD2 (6 bases). Germline assignment: CDR1 MNHEY and CDR2 SMNVEV (reference sequence). V shed 8 bases and J shed 2 bases, with 10 bases lying between them. The CDR3 covers 12 residues. The CDR3 reads CASGTGTYEQYF. CDR3 nucleotide sequence: TGTGCCAGCGGGACTGGGACCTACGAGCAGTACTTC.

This rearrangement joins TRBV6-1 to TRBJ2-7, with 7 bases matching TRBD1. Losses at the gene ends were 4 bases for V and 3 bases for J; bases not matched to a gene: 3. Per the germline V gene, CDR1 is MNHNS and CDR2 is SASEGT. CDR3 length: 13 residues. The CDR3 is CASSAGDSYEQYF. As DNA, the CDR3 is TGTGCCAGCAGTGCCGGGGACAGCTACGAGCAGTACTTC.

The table lists this clone with a count of one. This chain joins TRBV4-2 and TRBJ2-7; TRBD2 matches at 7 bases. Germline V gives CDR1 LGHNA, CDR2 YNFKEQ. The CDR3 is 16 amino acids. Trimming took 0 bases from V and 0 from J; bases not matched to a gene: 5. DNA of the CDR3: TGTGCCAGCAGCCAAGAATGGGGGGGGAACTCCTACGAGCAGTACTTC. It is translated as CASSQEWGGNSYEQYF.

Only one count was recorded for this clone. This chain's CDR3 is CASSQDQLAQGRAGELFF. CDR3 DNA: TGCGCCAGCAGCCAAGACCAACTGGCCCAGGGTCGGGCCGGGGAGCTGTTTTTT. The rearrangement uses TRBV4-1 and TRBJ2-2, with a weak D call TRBD1 (5 bases). Germline lookup yields CDR1 MGHRA and CDR2 YSYEKL. The length of the CDR3 is 18 residues. Deletions cut 0 bases from V and 6 bases from J, with 20 bases between.

The chain uses TRBV7-9 and TRBJ1-1; TRBD1 might be the D (5 bases). This CDR3 contains 14 residues. The V gene lost 2 bases and the J gene lost 1 base, with 8 bases spanning the gap. Germline lookup yields CDR1 SEHNR and CDR2 FQNEAQ (reference sequence). The CDR3 protein is CASSLYGGNTEAFF. In DNA, the CDR3 is TGTGCCAGCAGCTTATATGGGGGGAACACTGAAGCTTTCTTT.

V is TRBV30 and J is TRBJ1-1; the D is unclear. This CDR3 has 14 amino acids. V gave up 0 bases and J gave up 5 bases, with 13 bases separating them. The germline V gene has CDR1 GTSNPN and CDR2 SVGIG (reference sequence). The DNA for the CDR3 is TGTGCCTGGAGTGTAATGGGGTGGGAAACTGAAGCTTTCTTT. Amino acid sequence: CAWSVMGWETEAFF.

The table lists this clone with a few counts. This chain joins TRBV7-2 and TRBJ2-7; tentative D call: TRBD1 (5 bases). Germline V gene sequence: CDR1 SGHTA, CDR2 FQGNSA. There are 15 residues in the CDR3. The V end was cut by 5 bases, the J end by 5 bases, with 19 bases between. The CDR3 DNA reads as TGTGCCAGCAGCCGCGGTCGTAGGGGTTTCGACGAGCAGTACTTC. This translates into CASSRGRRGFDEQYF.

The chain uses TRBV2 and TRBJ2-2, with TRBD1 matching 9 bases. CDR1 and CDR2 (germline): SNHLY, FYNNEI. The CDR3 is 14 amino acids. V shed 10 bases, J shed 6 bases, and the junction held 9 bases outside the gene matches. The CDR3 sequence: CATRIRQGAGELFF. DNA of the CDR3: TGTGCCACCAGAATCAGACAGGGGGCCGGGGAGCTGTTTTTT.

The J gene is TRBJ2-1, the V gene TRBV13; unclear D gene. This CDR3 has 12 residues. The V end was cut by 7 bases, the J end by 10 bases, with 14 bases between. Per the germline V gene, CDR1 is PRHDT and CDR2 is FYEKMQ (reference sequence). The chain's CDR3 is CASTLPGGEQFF. CDR3 DNA: TGTGCCAGCACCCTACCGGGTGGGGAGCAGTTCTTC.

The chain joins TRBV27 to TRBJ2-1; 11 bases line up with TRBD2. The CDR3 extends over 17 amino acids. CDR1 MNHEY and CDR2 SMNVEV come from the germline V gene (reference sequence). J was trimmed by 0 bases and V by 2 bases; bases with no gene match: 3. DNA for the CDR3: TGTGCCAGCAGTTTACTACTAGCGGGGGCCTCCTACAATGAGCAGTTCTTC. This translates into CASSLLLAGASYNEQFF.

This CDR3 reads CASSLRSAGTDTQYF. The CDR3 DNA reads as TGTGCCAGCAGCTTAAGGTCTGCCGGCACAGATACGCAGTATTTT. V gene TRBV7-3 combines with J gene TRBJ2-3; no definite D call. The CDR3 consists of 15 residues. Germline V lookup: CDR1 SGHTA, CDR2 FQGTGA. V was trimmed by 1 base and J by 1 base, leaving 9 bases between them.

The chain couples TRBV9 to TRBJ1-1, with TRBD1 identical over 8 bases. The CDR3 has 16 residues. CDR1 and CDR2 (germline): SGDLS, YYNGEE. V dropped 4 bases and J dropped 0; count of bases not matched to a gene: 8. The CDR3 DNA reads as TGTGCCAGCAGCCAGGGACAGGTTTTTATGAACACTGAAGCTTTCTTT. Translated, it gives CASSQGQVFMNTEAFF.

This clone was seen a single time. This CDR3 is CASSLAYGGQGGAFF. CDR3 sequence (DNA): TGTGCCAGCAGCTTAGCTTACGGTGGACAGGGAGGAGCTTTCTTT. The chain recombines TRBV11-2 with TRBJ1-1; 8 positions agree with TRBD1. This CDR3 contains 15 residues. Germline lookup yields CDR1 SGHAT and CDR2 FQNNGV. Trimming removed 1 base from V and 10 bases from J; junction bases left unmatched: 11.

The chain recombines TRBV7-6 with TRBJ2-3; TRBD1 matches 7 bases. This CDR3 is 16 amino acids long. The germline CDR1 and CDR2 sequences are SGHVS and FNYEAQ. J gave up 4 bases and V 1 base, and 8 bases lay outside the gene matches. The CDR3 DNA is TGTGCCAGCAGCTTAGTAGGACAGGAGACCGCAGATACGCAGTATTTT. It yields the protein CASSLVGQETADTQYF.